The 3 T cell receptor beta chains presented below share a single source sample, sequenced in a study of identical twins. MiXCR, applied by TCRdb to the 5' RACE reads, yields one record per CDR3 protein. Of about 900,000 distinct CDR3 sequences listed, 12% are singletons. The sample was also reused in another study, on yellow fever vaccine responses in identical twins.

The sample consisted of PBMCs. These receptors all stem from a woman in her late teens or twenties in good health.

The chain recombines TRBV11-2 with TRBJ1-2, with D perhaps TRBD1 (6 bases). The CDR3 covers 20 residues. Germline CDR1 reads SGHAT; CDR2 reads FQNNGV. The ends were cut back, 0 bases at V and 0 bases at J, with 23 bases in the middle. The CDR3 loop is CASSLDDHRPPGTTNYGYTF. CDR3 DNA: TGTGCCAGCAGCTTAGATGACCACCGCCCCCCCGGGACAACTAACTATGGCTACACCTTC. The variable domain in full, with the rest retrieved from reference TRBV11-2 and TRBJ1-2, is EAGVAQSPRYKIIEKRQSVAFWCNPISGHATLYWYQQILGQGPKLLIQFQNNGVVDDSQLPKDRFSAERLKGVDSTLKIQPAKLEDSAVYLCASSLDDHRPPGTTNYGYTFGSGTRLTVV.

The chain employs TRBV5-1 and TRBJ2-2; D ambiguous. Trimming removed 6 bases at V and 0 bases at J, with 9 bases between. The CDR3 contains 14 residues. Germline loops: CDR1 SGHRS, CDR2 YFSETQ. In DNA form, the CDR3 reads TGCGCCAGCAACAAATTGGCGAACACCGGGGAGCTGTTTTTT. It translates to CASNKLANTGELFF.

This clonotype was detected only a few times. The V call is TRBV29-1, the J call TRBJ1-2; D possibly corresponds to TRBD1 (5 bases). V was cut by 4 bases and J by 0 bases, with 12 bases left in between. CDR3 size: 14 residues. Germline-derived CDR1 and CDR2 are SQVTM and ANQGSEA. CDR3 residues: CSVGGGMTNYGYTF. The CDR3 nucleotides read TGCAGCGTTGGGGGGGGGATGACTAACTATGGCTACACCTTC.